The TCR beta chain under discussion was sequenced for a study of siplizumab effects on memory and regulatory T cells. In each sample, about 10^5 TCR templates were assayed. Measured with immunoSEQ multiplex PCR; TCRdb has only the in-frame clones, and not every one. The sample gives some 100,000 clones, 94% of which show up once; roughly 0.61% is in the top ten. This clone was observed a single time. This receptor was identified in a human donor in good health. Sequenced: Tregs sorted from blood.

The CDR3 sequence is CASSYSFKGAFF. The CDR3 DNA is TGTGCCAGCAGCTACAGCTTTAAGGGAGCTTTCTTT. This chain connects TRBV11-2 to TRBJ1-1; D not resolved. Looked up from germline, CDR1 is SGHAT and CDR2 is FQNNGV. The CDR3 has 12 amino acids. V lost 4 bases and J lost 10, with 13 bases in between.